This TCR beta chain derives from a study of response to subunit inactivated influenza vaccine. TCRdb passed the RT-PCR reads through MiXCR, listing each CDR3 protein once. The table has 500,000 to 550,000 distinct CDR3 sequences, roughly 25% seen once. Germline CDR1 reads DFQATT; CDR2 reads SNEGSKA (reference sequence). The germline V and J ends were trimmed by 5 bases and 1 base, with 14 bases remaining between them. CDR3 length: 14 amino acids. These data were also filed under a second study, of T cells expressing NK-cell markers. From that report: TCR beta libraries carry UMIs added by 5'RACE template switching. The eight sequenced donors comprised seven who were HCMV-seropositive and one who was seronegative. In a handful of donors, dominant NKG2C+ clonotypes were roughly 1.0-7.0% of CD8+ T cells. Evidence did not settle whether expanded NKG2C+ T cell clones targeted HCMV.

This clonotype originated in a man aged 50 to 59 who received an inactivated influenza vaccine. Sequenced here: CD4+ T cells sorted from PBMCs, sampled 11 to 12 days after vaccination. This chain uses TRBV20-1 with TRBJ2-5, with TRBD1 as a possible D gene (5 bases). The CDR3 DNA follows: TGCAGTGCTCCCAGGGTTGGCACCCAAGAGACCCAGTACTTC. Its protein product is CSAPRVGTQETQYF.